These 22 T cell receptor beta chains originate from one sample sequenced in a study of CD8+ T cells in alopecia areata. The treatment: oral pan-JAK inhibitor, 5-10 mg twice daily. Extracted from the samples, RNA was reverse transcribed into cDNA to serve as the sequencing template. Clones were sequenced by immunoSEQ multiplex PCR, and TCRdb holds only the in-frame ones, with some missing. Of some 120,000 clones in the sample, approximately 60% are singletons; the top ten hold 4.5% to 6%. This specimen consisted of CD4+ T cells sorted from blood, obtained at week 4, from a patient treated with tofacitinib. These receptors all stem from a human donor with alopecia areata.

V and J are TRBV5-4 and TRBJ2-5; 7 bases are a match to TRBD1. The germline CDR1 and CDR2 sequences are SGHNT and YYREEE (reference sequence). With 0 bases clipped from V and 2 bases from J, the junction kept 4 bases outside the gene matches. The CDR3 spans 15 residues. DNA of the CDR3: TGTGCCAGCAGCTTGGAGACAGGGACACAAGAGACCCAGTACTTC. Translating gives CASSLETGTQETQYF.

V is TRBV15 and J is TRBJ1-5, with D uncertain. V was cut by 5 bases and J by 5 bases, with 10 bases left in between. Germline V gene sequence: CDR1 LNHNV, CDR2 YYDKDF (reference sequence). The CDR3 is 13 amino acids. CDR3 sequence reads: CATSLGQDQPQHF. Written as DNA, the CDR3 is TGTGCCACCAGCCTAGGCCAGGATCAGCCCCAGCATTTT. Together with reference TRBV15 and TRBJ1-5, the CDR3 gives the full variable domain: DAMVIQNPRYQVTQFGKPVTLSCSQTLNHNVMYWYQQKSSQAPKLLFHYYDKDFNNEADTPDNFQSRRPNTSFCFLDIRSPGLGDTAMYLCATSLGQDQPQHFGDGTRLSIL.

The chain combines TRBV7-2 with TRBJ2-2; no firm D call. Per germline, CDR1 SGHTA and CDR2 FQGNSA. This CDR3 has 12 residues. V lost 5 bases and J 6 bases, leaving 7 bases between the germline ends. The CDR3 sequence: CASSEPSGELFF. In nucleotides, the CDR3 is TGTGCCAGCAGCGAACCCTCCGGGGAGCTGTTTTTT.

The DNA for the CDR3 is TGTGCCACCAGCAGAGATCGTGGTAGCGGGAGGGGTGAGACCCAGTACTTC. Its translation: CATSRDRGSGRGETQYF. This chain uses TRBV15 with TRBJ2-5, with 11 bases lining up with TRBD2. This CDR3 is 17 amino acids long. The germline V gene has CDR1 LNHNV and CDR2 YYDKDF (reference sequence). Unmatched junction bases numbered 8, after V lost 0 bases and J lost 5 bases.

V and J are TRBV15 and TRBJ1-6; D is possibly TRBD1 (5 bases). Deletions cut 0 bases from V and 7 bases from J, with 10 bases between. This CDR3 region has 15 residues. Germline CDR1 is LNHNV and CDR2 is YYDKDF (reference sequence). The CDR3 protein is CATSREGDGNSPLHF. CDR3 nucleotides: TGTGCCACCAGCAGAGAAGGGGATGGAAATTCACCCCTCCACTTT.

This chain uses TRBV7-2 with TRBJ2-5, with D perhaps TRBD2 (5 bases). Germline V lookup: CDR1 SGHTA, CDR2 FQGNSA. Trimming pared 0 bases from V and 6 bases from J, leaving 11 bases between. The length of the CDR3 is 14 residues. The CDR3 DNA sequence: TGTGCCAGCAGCTTAGCGGGGAGAGGGAAGACCCAGTACTTC. This sequence encodes CASSLAGRGKTQYF.

V and J are TRBV2 and TRBJ2-5; TRBD2 might be the D (6 bases). The DNA end is a closer match to TRBJ2-7, so the J assignment may be wrong. Germline values: CDR1 SNHLY, CDR2 FYNNEI. The CDR3 length is 14 residues. CDR3 bases: TGTGCCAGCAACGTCGGGGGAACGTCCTACGAGCAGTACTTC. The encoded protein is CASNVGGTSYEQYF.

The chain has TRBV10-3 and TRBJ2-1; D possibly uses TRBD1 or TRBD2 (5 bases each). This CDR3 is 12 amino acids long. From germline, CDR1 is ENHRY and CDR2 SYGVKD. Trimming cost V 8 bases and J 6 bases, with 11 bases left between them. Written as DNA, the CDR3 is TGTGCCATCGGGGGTCTGGGCAATGAGCAGTTCTTC. Residues: CAIGGLGNEQFF.

The rearrangement links TRBV29-1 to TRBJ2-5, with TRBD2 matching over 10 bases. With 6 bases clipped from V and 2 bases from J, the junction kept 6 bases outside the gene matches. CDR3 size: 14 residues. CDR1 and CDR2 (germline): SQVTM, ANQGSEA. The CDR3 region is CSVRLAGGQETQYF. The CDR3 region has the DNA TGCAGCGTCCGTTTAGCGGGGGGACAAGAGACCCAGTACTTC.

The gene calls are TRBV29-1 and TRBJ2-7; 9 positions match TRBD1. Trimming at V came to 7 bases and at J to 8 bases, leaving 6 bases not matched to a gene. CDR1 is SQVTM, CDR2 ANQGSEA, per germline. This CDR3 contains 11 residues. CDR3 DNA sequence: TGCAGCGCCGGGACAGGGTCGCAGCAGTACTTC. It translates to CSAGTGSQQYF.

CDR3 sequence (DNA): TGTGCCAGCAGCCAAGCGGGGTTCGTGGATGGCTACACCTTC. Translating gives CASSQAGFVDGYTF. V is TRBV14 and J is TRBJ1-2; D gene ambiguous. Germline assignment: CDR1 SGHDN and CDR2 FVKESK. V lost 1 base, J lost 6 bases, and 12 bases lay in between. The CDR3 sequence is 14 residues long.

A remark on this clone: A far larger clone lies a single base away; this is likely a read error. The rearrangement links TRBV5-1 to TRBJ2-3; D unresolved. Germline CDR1 and CDR2: SGHRS and YFSETQ. The CDR3 is 11 residues long. Trimming stripped 5 bases from V and 3 bases from J, with 4 bases between. The CDR3 loop is CASSQTDTQYF. CDR3 bases: TGCGCCAGCAGTCAGACAGATACGCAGTATTTT.

This chain uses TRBV2 with TRBJ2-1; D is undetermined. This CDR3 has 15 residues. Trimming pared 6 bases from V and 6 bases from J, leaving 18 bases between. Germline V lookup: CDR1 SNHLY, CDR2 FYNNEI. The CDR3 DNA follows: TGTGCCAGCAGCGGCACCTCAACTCTGCGCAATGAGCAGTTCTTC. The encoded protein is CASSGTSTLRNEQFF.

The gene calls are TRBV18 and TRBJ2-1; tentatively, D is TRBD1 (6 bases). The germline V gene has CDR1 KGHSH and CDR2 LQKENI. This CDR3 has 15 residues. Trimming took 3 bases from V and 4 from J, leaving 13 bases between them. CDR3 coding DNA: TGTGCCAGCTCACCTGACAGGAGCTCTTACAATGAGCAGTTCTTC. Protein product: CASSPDRSSYNEQFF.

The chain recombines TRBV29-1 with TRBJ2-4; D gene ambiguous. This CDR3 has 11 amino acids. The germline V and J ends were trimmed by 3 bases and 7 bases, with 7 bases remaining between them. CDR1 and CDR2 (germline): SQVTM, ANQGSEA. The CDR3 region has the DNA TGCAGCGTTGAGGACGGGAACATTCAGTACTTC. It encodes CSVEDGNIQYF.

The gene calls are TRBV28 and TRBJ2-5, with 8 nucleotides matching TRBD1. J gave up 2 bases and V 8 bases, and 4 bases lay outside the gene matches. Germline CDR1 reads MDHEN; CDR2 reads SYDVKM. This CDR3 contains 13 residues. In nucleotides, the CDR3 is TGTGCCAGCCACCGACAGGGGCAAGAGACCCAGTACTTC. Residues: CASHRQGQETQYF.

The chain is built from TRBV30 and TRBJ2-7; the D is unclear. The V and J ends lost 0 bases and 2 bases respectively, with 5 bases between them. Germline V CDR1 and CDR2: GTSNPN, SVGIG (reference sequence). The CDR3 runs 12 residues. The CDR3, as DNA: TGTGCCTGGAGTGTGCATACCTACGAGCAGTACTTC. It translates to CAWSVHTYEQYF. The full variable domain, its missing parts supplied by reference TRBV30 and TRBJ2-7, is SQTIHQWPATLVQPVGSPLSLECTVEGTSNPNLYWYRQAAGRGLQLLFYSVGIGQISSEVPQNLSASRPQDRQFILSSKKLLLSDSGFYLCAWSVHTYEQYFGPGTRLTVT.

The rearrangement links TRBV30 to TRBJ2-7; no definite D call. V was clipped by 4 bases and J by 2 bases, with 12 bases between them. The germline V gene has CDR1 GTSNPN and CDR2 SVGIG (reference sequence). The CDR3 is made up of 13 amino acids. CDR3 protein: CAWKPTFTYEQYF. In DNA form, the CDR3 reads TGTGCCTGGAAACCTACCTTCACCTACGAGCAGTACTTC.

This clone was observed a few times. The rearrangement uses TRBV10-3 and TRBJ2-1; 12 nucleotides agree with TRBD2. This CDR3 spans 14 amino acids. Looked up from germline, CDR1 is ENHRY and CDR2 is SYGVKD. The junction had 11 bases not matched to a gene; V was cut back by 11 bases and J by 9 bases. In nucleotides, the CDR3 is TGTGCCTCCAGGACTAGCGGGAACATTGGTGAGCAGTTCTTC. Protein sequence: CASRTSGNIGEQFF.

The chain joins TRBV18 to TRBJ2-2; TRBD2 might be the D (6 bases). The length of the CDR3 is 16 residues. Germline loops: CDR1 KGHSH, CDR2 LQKENI. The V and J ends lost 2 bases and 0 bases respectively, with 10 bases between them. In DNA, the CDR3 is TGTGCCAGCTCACCAGTAGCGGACTCGAACACCGGGGAGCTGTTTTTT. Protein sequence: CASSPVADSNTGELFF.

This chain links TRBV30 with TRBJ1-2; 8 bases are shared with TRBD1. Trimming at V came to 1 base and at J to 8 bases, leaving 6 bases not matched to a gene. This CDR3 region has 13 residues. CDR1 GTSNPN and CDR2 SVGIG come from the germline V gene (reference sequence). CDR3 amino acids: CAWSDTGGRGYTF. The CDR3 bases are TGTGCCTGGAGTGACACAGGGGGGAGAGGCTACACCTTC.

The chain recombines TRBV7-2 with TRBJ2-7; D unclear. Germline values: CDR1 SGHTA, CDR2 FQGNSA. With 5 bases removed from V and 3 bases from J, the gap between germline ends came to 11 bases. The CDR3 runs 13 residues. The CDR3 DNA reads as TGTGCCAGCAGCCCGGACCTGAACTACGAGCAGTACTTC. This gives the protein CASSPDLNYEQYF.